Reported below is one T cell receptor (beta chain). Ten or more counts support this clonotype. This clone's antigen is unknown. The sample holds no much larger clone one base away, and base qualities are not on file. Per the germline V gene (reference sequence), SGHKS is the CDR1 and YYEKEE is the CDR2. The CDR3 numbers 12 residues from cysteine through phenylalanine. The DNA shown is the 36-base CDR3, in frame from base 1. A distance of 13 bases separates the germline ends of V and J, which lose 2 bases and 11 bases respectively. The method was 5' RACE. TCRdb names Illumina MiSeq as the instrument used. Starting from the raw public reads, TCRdb applied fastp trimming at Q25, assembled clones with MiXCR and retained in-frame beta chains. Here each entry gathers all rows of one CDR3 protein and keeps the most common genes and DNA. The sample table shows around 20,000 distinct CDR3 sequences, and about 19% are seen once. The ten largest account for roughly 33% of the sample.

The data are from a study of HIV-infected patients and healthy controls (dated by TCRdb to the mid-2010s). In this chain, TRBV5-5 is recombined with TRBJ1-1, with the D gene call left open. The sequenced material came from CD8+ T cells from blood. This receptor was identified in a human donor in good health. Read as DNA, the sequence is TGTGCCAGCAGCTTAGAAGGGATGTTGGCTTTCTTT. It codes for CASSLEGMLAFF.